One sample yielded the 15 T cell receptor beta chains listed below, sequenced in a study of response to subunit inactivated influenza vaccine. In TCRdb, the RT-PCR reads were re-called with MiXCR into one record per CDR3 protein. The repertoire holds fewer than 650,000 distinct CDR3 sequences, with 10% to 15% as singletons. Sequencing was performed on PBMCs from blood, taken roughly 46 days after vaccination. The source of these receptors is a middle-aged man who received an inactivated influenza vaccine.

This rearrangement joins TRBV2 to TRBJ2-1; 11 positions agree with TRBD2. CDR1 and CDR2 (germline): SNHLY, FYNNEI. J gave up 7 bases and V 3 bases, and 5 bases lay outside the gene matches. The CDR3 spans 15 residues. The CDR3 sequence: CASSDLAGGLNEQFF. Here the CDR3 DNA reads TGTGCCAGCAGTGACCTAGCGGGGGGTTTGAATGAGCAGTTCTTC.

The chain is built from TRBV27 and TRBJ2-7; TRBD1 is a possible D gene (6 bases). Per the germline V gene, CDR1 is MNHEY and CDR2 is SMNVEV (reference sequence). The CDR3 has 14 residues. Trimming shortened V by 5 bases and J by 2 bases, and 13 bases separated the two germline ends. The DNA for the CDR3 is TGTGCCAGCAGTAGTGGACAGTCGACCTACGAGCAGTACTTC. Encoded protein: CASSSGQSTYEQYF.

This clonotype was found a few times. The rearrangement links TRBV12-3 or TRBV12-4 to TRBJ2-1, with D possibly TRBD2 on 5 matching bases. The CDR3 runs 16 residues. V was pared by 2 bases and J by 3 bases, with 14 bases between. The CDR3 region has the DNA TGTGCCAGCAGTTTATTAGGGCTAGCTCGCTACAATGAGCAGTTCTTC. It translates to CASSLLGLARYNEQFF.

This clonotype was detected ten times or more. The chain couples TRBV7-2 to TRBJ2-5; a weak D match, TRBD1 (6 bases). This CDR3 comprises 13 residues. Between the trimmed V and J ends, which lost 5 bases and 5 bases, there was a span of 12 bases. Germline V gene data show CDR1 as SGHTA and CDR2 as FQGNSA. CDR3 sequence reads: CASSDHQGETQYF. The CDR3 DNA reads as TGTGCCAGCAGCGACCACCAGGGGGAGACCCAGTACTTC.

This clonotype was observed a few times. The chain recombines TRBV28 with TRBJ2-5; D remains ambiguous. Germline lookup yields CDR1 MDHEN and CDR2 SYDVKM. Trimming took off 5 bases at V and 2 bases at J, with 9 bases between the two ends. This CDR3 has 13 amino acids. DNA for the CDR3: TGTGCCAGCAGTGCGCCCCATCAAGAGACCCAGTACTTC. This translates into CASSAPHQETQYF.

This clonotype showed up just a few times. The chain couples TRBV7-2 to TRBJ2-3; 8 bases line up with TRBD2. CDR1 and CDR2 from the germline V gene are SGHTA and FQGNSA. V shed 5 bases, J shed 1 base, and the junction held 8 bases outside the gene matches. The CDR3 runs 16 residues. CDR3 nucleotides: TGTGCCAGCAGCCAACGGCGGACTAGCCGCACAGATACGCAGTATTTT. It encodes CASSQRRTSRTDTQYF.

This sequence joins TRBV4-2 and TRBJ2-5; D remains unclear. The CDR3 sequence is 16 residues long. V dropped 1 base and J dropped 13 bases, with 25 bases sitting between them. Germline loops: CDR1 LGHNA, CDR2 YNFKEQ. CDR3 residues: CASSQALFVAGSIPYF. DNA for the CDR3: TGTGCCAGCAGCCAAGCACTGTTTGTGGCCGGTTCCATCCCGTACTTC.

This clonotype was counted between two and nine times. V gene TRBV20-1 combines with J gene TRBJ2-1, with a possible D match to TRBD2 (6 bases). CDR1 DFQATT and CDR2 SNEGSKA come from the germline V gene (reference sequence). The CDR3 has 14 residues. Trimming stripped 3 bases from V and 8 bases from J, with 17 bases between. In DNA form, the CDR3 reads TGCAGTGCTAGTATCCGCGGGGAGGAGTATGAGCAGTTCTTC. It codes for CSASIRGEEYEQFF.

This clonotype has at least ten counts. The chain employs TRBV20-1 and TRBJ1-1; no firm D call. The germline V and J ends were trimmed by 0 bases and 2 bases, with 7 bases remaining between them. The germline CDR1 and CDR2 sequences are DFQATT and SNEGSKA (reference sequence). This CDR3 spans 13 amino acids. The DNA for the CDR3 is TGCAGTGCTAGAGATCCCAGCAACACTGAAGCTTTCTTT. Translation: CSARDPSNTEAFF.

This clonotype has only a few counts. The chain couples TRBV4-2 to TRBJ2-1; D is unclear. V shed 4 bases and J shed 8 bases, with 18 bases lying between them. Germline V CDR1 and CDR2: LGHNA, YNFKEQ. This CDR3 has 15 residues. The CDR3 protein is CASSPLRADGDEQFF. The CDR3 region has the DNA TGTGCCAGCAGCCCTTTAAGGGCTGACGGAGATGAGCAGTTCTTC.

This clonotype was seen more than once but under ten times. This chain uses TRBV7-2 with TRBJ2-1, with 14 bases aligning to TRBD2. With 1 base clipped from V and 10 bases from J, the junction kept 9 bases outside the gene matches. Germline CDR1 is SGHTA and CDR2 is FQGNSA. The CDR3 length is 17 residues. As DNA, the CDR3 is TGTGCCAGCAGCTTAGTACCAGGACTAGCGGGAGGTTTCGAGCAGTTCTTC. It translates to CASSLVPGLAGGFEQFF.

The gene calls are TRBV6-1 and TRBJ2-1, with 13 bases fitting TRBD2. The V gene end was trimmed by 4 bases and the J gene end by 1 base; junction bases not matched to a gene: 13. There are 20 residues in the CDR3. The germline gives CDR1 MNHNS, CDR2 SASEGT. CDR3 DNA sequence: TGTGCCAGCAGTGCCCCCGGCGGACTAGCGGGAGTTAGGTCCTACAATGAGCAGTTCTTC. Residues: CASSAPGGLAGVRSYNEQFF.

This clonotype was seen a few times. The chain combines TRBV29-1 with TRBJ2-5; TRBD1 might be the D (5 bases). In germline, CDR1 is SQVTM, CDR2 ANQGSEA. The CDR3 runs 15 residues. V was shortened by 4 bases and J by 4 bases, with 19 bases between the two germline ends. This CDR3 is CSVGSGIGNAETQYF. In DNA, the CDR3 is TGCAGCGTTGGGTCAGGGATTGGGAACGCAGAGACCCAGTACTTC. The full variable domain, rest sourced from reference TRBV29-1 and TRBJ2-5, is SAVISQKPSRDICQRGTSLTIQCQVDSQVTMMFWYRQQPGQSLTLIATANQGSEATYESGFVIDKFPISRPNLTFSTLTVSNMSPEDSSIYLCSVGSGIGNAETQYFGPGTRLLVL.

This clonotype was observed a handful of times. This chain joins TRBV10-3 and TRBJ1-2, with 7 nucleotides matching TRBD1. The CDR3 has 15 amino acids. With 5 bases clipped from V and 6 bases from J, the junction kept 12 bases outside the gene matches. Germline V lookup: CDR1 ENHRY, CDR2 SYGVKD. This chain's CDR3 is CAISSKTGNLDGYTF. DNA for the CDR3: TGTGCCATCAGTTCCAAGACAGGGAATTTAGATGGCTACACCTTC.

This clonotype was seen at least ten times. The CDR3 nucleotides read TGCAGTGCTAGAGATTCCCGGCGGGTAACCTACGAGCAGTACTTC. Translation: CSARDSRRVTYEQYF. The chain links TRBV20-1 to TRBJ2-7, with D perhaps matching TRBD2 (5 bases). The CDR3 is 15 residues long. Per germline, CDR1 DFQATT and CDR2 SNEGSKA (reference sequence). V was cut by 0 bases and J by 2 bases, with 14 bases left in between.